A single sample is the source of the 21 T cell receptor beta chains below, sequenced in a study of T cell responses to AZD1222 COVID-19 vaccine. Some clones are missing from TCRdb's copy, which holds only in-frame ones; the method was immunoSEQ multiplex PCR. The sample lists about 140,000 clones, around 90% occurring once. Sequenced material: peripheral blood, taken on day 0 of AZD1222 vaccination. The receptors were gathered from an adult in good health.

The rearrangement uses TRBV28 and TRBJ2-3; TRBD2 matches 9 bases. V trimming: 4 bases; J trimming: 2 bases; junction bases outside the gene matches: 7. Germline CDR1 and CDR2: MDHEN and SYDVKM. The CDR3 spans 16 residues. The CDR3 sequence: CASSSQTSGITDTQYF. In DNA form, the CDR3 reads TGTGCCAGCAGTTCCCAGACTAGCGGAATCACAGATACGCAGTATTTT.

Concerning this clone: At one boundary the junction diverges from the germline segment, which might be a read error. The chain employs TRBV19 and TRBJ2-1; 11 bases line up with TRBD2. The CDR3 is 16 amino acids. Per germline, CDR1 LNHDA and CDR2 SQIVND (reference sequence). The DNA of the CDR3 is TGTGCCAGTACTATAGCGGGAGGGGTCCCCCTCAATGAGCAGTTCTTC. Its translation is CASTIAGGVPLNEQFF.

V is TRBV9 and J is TRBJ1-1, with 7 positions matching TRBD1. V lost 3 bases and J lost 4; bases outside the gene matches: 9. The CDR3 has 15 residues. CDR1 is SGDLS, CDR2 YYNGEE, per germline. This CDR3 reads CASSAGLGTVTEAFF. The CDR3 DNA is TGTGCCAGCAGCGCGGGGCTGGGGACAGTCACTGAAGCTTTCTTT.

The chain uses TRBV5-6 and TRBJ1-2; 10 nucleotides line up with TRBD1. Germline V gene sequence: CDR1 SGHDT, CDR2 YYEEEE. With 0 bases clipped from V and 3 bases from J, the junction kept 5 bases outside the gene matches. The CDR3 is made up of 16 amino acids. Written as DNA, the CDR3 is TGTGCCAGCAGCTTGGTACGGGGACAGGGGTACTATGGCTACACCTTC. Translated: CASSLVRGQGYYGYTF.

The chain uses TRBV7-9 and TRBJ2-7; 10 positions match TRBD1. Germline CDR1 and CDR2: SEHNR and FQNEAQ (reference sequence). The CDR3 spans 15 residues. Trimming cost V 4 bases and J 2 bases; bases outside gene matches: 5. As DNA, the CDR3 is TGTGCCAGCAGCTCCCGGGACAGGGGACCCTACGAGCAGTACTTC. As protein: CASSSRDRGPYEQYF.

V is TRBV6-5 and J is TRBJ1-5, with 7 nucleotides matching TRBD1. The CDR3 is 15 residues long. Germline V gene lookup returns CDR1 MNHEY and CDR2 SVGAGI. V gave up 6 bases and J gave up 5 bases; unmatched junction bases: 10. CDR3 coding DNA: TGTGCCAGCAGGGCGTACGGGACAGTTTATCAGCCCCAGCATTTT. This encodes CASRAYGTVYQPQHF.

J is TRBJ1-2 and V is TRBV7-8; the D is unclear. The germline V gene has CDR1 SGHVS and CDR2 FQNEAQ. The CDR3 runs 13 residues. Trimming cost V 5 bases and J 7 bases, with 14 bases left between them. CDR3 sequence (DNA): TGTGCCAGCAGCGAAAGTCCCTCGGGTGGCTACACCTTC. Translated: CASSESPSGGYTF.

This chain uses TRBV7-9 with TRBJ2-1, with TRBD1 matching 7 bases. V shed 4 bases, J shed 6 bases, and the junction held 12 bases outside the gene matches. The CDR3 runs 16 residues. Germline V gene sequence: CDR1 SEHNR, CDR2 FQNEAQ (reference sequence). The CDR3 region is CASSSYRGVGLNEQFF. Written as DNA, the CDR3 is TGTGCCAGCAGCTCGTACAGGGGTGTAGGACTCAATGAGCAGTTCTTC.

The chain employs TRBV2 and TRBJ2-2; tentative D call: TRBD2 (5 bases). The CDR3 runs to 16 residues. Looked up from germline, CDR1 is SNHLY and CDR2 is FYNNEI. V lost 4 bases, J lost 0 bases, and 12 bases lay in between. The CDR3 nucleotides are TGTGCCAGCAGTGTTCGAGCGGAAACGAACACCGGGGAGCTGTTTTTT. It specifies CASSVRAETNTGELFF.

The genes are TRBV19 and TRBJ2-1; D is undetermined. Germline-derived CDR1 and CDR2 are LNHDA and SQIVND (reference sequence). Trimming pared 6 bases from V and 5 bases from J, leaving 14 bases between. This CDR3 has 14 amino acids. Here the CDR3 DNA reads TGTGCCAGTAGAGGCATTTCTTGGGACAATGAGCAGTTCTTC. It translates to CASRGISWDNEQFF.

The chain's CDR3 is CAFAGAGNTIYF. The CDR3 nucleotides read TGTGCTTTCGCGGGGGCTGGAAACACCATATATTTT. The chain has TRBV7-9 and TRBJ1-3; D possibly corresponds to TRBD1 (5 bases). The germline V gene has CDR1 SEHNR and CDR2 FQNEAQ (reference sequence). The CDR3 totals 12 residues.

This chain joins TRBV19 and TRBJ1-1, with D hard to call. Germline V CDR1 and CDR2: LNHDA, SQIVND (reference sequence). Trimming took off 0 bases at V and 3 bases at J, with 8 bases between the two ends. There are 14 residues in the CDR3. In DNA, the CDR3 is TGTGCCAGTAGTATAGACATTGGCGACACTGAAGCTTTCTTT. Protein sequence: CASSIDIGDTEAFF.

This chain links TRBV3-1 (or the pseudogene TRBV3-2) with TRBJ2-1; TRBD2 aligns across 9 bases. The CDR3 sequence is 17 residues long. From germline, CDR1 is LGHDT and CDR2 YNNKEL (reference sequence). J gave up 8 bases and V 4 bases, and 15 bases lay outside the gene matches. The CDR3 sequence: CASSLHIPGLASDEQFF. The DNA for the CDR3 is TGTGCCAGCAGCCTCCATATTCCGGGACTAGCATCCGATGAGCAGTTCTTC.

The chain combines TRBV2 with TRBJ1-4; TRBD1 is a possible D gene (6 bases). Looked up from germline, CDR1 is SNHLY and CDR2 is FYNNEI. V was clipped by 11 bases and J by 7 bases, with 11 bases between them. The CDR3 totals 11 residues. CDR3: CALGRGEKLFF. CDR3 coding DNA: TGTGCCCTAGGCAGGGGTGAAAAACTGTTTTTT.

The chain combines TRBV10-3 with TRBJ1-3, with 9 bases fitting TRBD1. CDR3 length equals 15 residues. CDR1 is ENHRY and CDR2 is SYGVKD in the germline V gene. V shed 6 bases, J shed 3 bases, and the junction held 6 bases outside the gene matches. CDR3 sequence (DNA): TGTGCCATCAGGGGACGGACAGGGGATGGAAACACCATATATTTT. Translating it yields CAIRGRTGDGNTIYF.

The chain carries TRBV6-5 and TRBJ1-6; no clear D gene. This CDR3 region has 13 residues. Per the germline V gene, CDR1 is MNHEY and CDR2 is SVGAGI. V was trimmed by 10 bases and J by 6 bases, leaving 13 bases between them. CDR3 in amino acids: CATAGLVNSPLHF. The DNA for the CDR3 is TGTGCCACAGCCGGGCTGGTTAATTCACCCCTCCACTTT.

The chain uses TRBV4-3 and TRBJ2-7; the D is unclear. Trimming took 4 bases from V and 3 from J, leaving 10 bases between them. The CDR3 covers 13 residues. CDR1 LGHNA and CDR2 YSLEER come from the germline V gene. CDR3 in amino acids: CASSPKPYYEQYF. DNA of the CDR3: TGCGCCAGCAGCCCCAAACCCTACTACGAGCAGTACTTC.

This rearrangement joins TRBV30 to TRBJ1-3, with D perhaps matching TRBD1 (5 bases). V was cut by 5 bases and J by 2 bases, with 13 bases left in between. CDR3 length equals 14 residues. Germline values: CDR1 GTSNPN, CDR2 SVGIG (reference sequence). CDR3 in DNA: TGTGCCTGGGTTATTCGGGGGGCTGGAAACACCATATATTTT. Its protein is CAWVIRGAGNTIYF.

This chain connects TRBV28 to TRBJ2-7; D might be TRBD1 (5 bases). The V and J ends lost 5 bases and 4 bases respectively, with 18 bases between them. Looked up from germline, CDR1 is MDHEN and CDR2 is SYDVKM. This CDR3 comprises 15 residues. The CDR3, as DNA: TGTGCCAGCAGTGTCCCTCTCGACAGCTATTACGAGCAGTACTTC. Residues: CASSVPLDSYYEQYF.

This clone was observed once. This chain uses TRBV5-1 with TRBJ2-1; D unclear. Trimming cost V 0 bases and J 2 bases, with 12 bases left between them. Germline V lookup: CDR1 SGHRS, CDR2 YFSETQ. The CDR3 length is 16 residues. The CDR3 here is CASSLGPTRTYNEQFF. The CDR3 coding sequence is TGCGCCAGCAGCTTGGGTCCTACGAGGACCTACAATGAGCAGTTCTTC.

The V gene is TRBV5-1, the J gene TRBJ2-5; a possible D gene is TRBD1 (6 bases). Germline-derived CDR1 and CDR2 are SGHRS and YFSETQ. V was shortened by 7 bases and J by 5 bases, with 15 bases between the two germline ends. This CDR3 has 13 amino acids. CDR3 nucleotides: TGCGCCAGCTGGGACACTTTGGGGGAGACCCAGTACTTC. It yields the protein CASWDTLGETQYF.